The 11 T cell receptor beta chains presented below share a single source sample, sequenced in a study of cytomegalovirus exposure and HLA in healthy donors. Both 60 Vbeta primers and 13 Jbeta primers went into the PCR. This table comes from immunoSEQ multiplex PCR, and its TCRdb copy is limited to in-frame clones, with some not included. The table lists about 130,000 clones, 80% of them singletons. Source material: PBMCs. The receptors were sampled from a man aged 25-45 years in good health and CMV-seropositive.

CDR3 sequence (DNA): TGTGCCAGCAGTGAAGACAGGGGGACGTTGGGCTACACCTTC. It codes for CASSEDRGTLGYTF. This chain links TRBV2 with TRBJ1-2; 8 bases map to TRBD1. CDR3 length: 14 amino acids. The germline V gene has CDR1 SNHLY and CDR2 FYNNEI. V lost 1 base, J lost 8 bases, and 6 bases stayed unmatched.

The chain employs TRBV4-2 and TRBJ1-1; the D is unclear. Germline CDR1 reads LGHNA; CDR2 reads YNFKEQ. The CDR3 loop spans 12 amino acids. V gave up 1 base and J gave up 5 bases, with 5 bases separating them. CDR3 coding DNA: TGTGCCAGCAGCCAAGTTAGAACTGAAGCTTTCTTT. Its translation: CASSQVRTEAFF.

The V and J genes are TRBV6-1 and TRBJ2-7; 8 nucleotides line up with TRBD1. V was clipped by 2 bases and J by 0 bases; unmatched bases: 3. Germline V gene lookup returns CDR1 MNHNS and CDR2 SASEGT. This CDR3 is built from 15 residues. The CDR3 sequence is CASSERDRTSYEQYF. The CDR3 bases are TGTGCCAGCAGTGAACGGGACAGGACCTCCTACGAGCAGTACTTC.

The V call is TRBV28, the J call TRBJ1-1; 9 nucleotides line up with TRBD1. The CDR3 has 14 residues. CDR1 and CDR2 (germline): MDHEN, SYDVKM. V dropped 2 bases and J dropped 4; count of bases not matched to a gene: 2. This CDR3 reads CASSLDRGSTEAFF. The DNA of the CDR3 is TGTGCCAGCAGTTTAGACAGGGGGTCCACTGAAGCTTTCTTT.

V is TRBV13 and J is TRBJ2-7, with 9 bases that match TRBD1. The V gene end was trimmed by 5 bases and the J gene end by 7 bases; junction bases not matched to a gene: 18. In germline, CDR1 is PRHDT, CDR2 FYEKMQ (reference sequence). The CDR3 extends over 17 amino acids. CDR3 residues: CASSQKPGQGPPGEQYF. The CDR3 DNA sequence: TGTGCCAGCAGCCAGAAGCCGGGACAGGGACCTCCGGGGGAGCAGTACTTC. The whole variable domain, filled in from reference TRBV13 and TRBJ2-7, reads AAGVIQSPRHLIKEKRETATLKCYPIPRHDTVYWYQQGPGQDPQFLISFYEKMQSDKGSIPDRFSAQQFSDYHSELNMSSLELGDSALYFCASSQKPGQGPPGEQYFGPGTRLTVT.

As concerns this clone: This specimen includes other DNA sequences encoding the same CDR3. CDR3 nucleotides: TGTGCCAGCAGTGACTCGAGCTCTGGGGCCAACGTCCTGACTTTC. Protein product: CASSDSSSGANVLTF. This chain connects TRBV6-4 to TRBJ2-6, with D hard to call. Trimming cost V 0 bases and J 0 bases, with 3 bases left between them. The CDR3 is made up of 15 amino acids. Looked up from germline, CDR1 is MRHNA and CDR2 is SNTAGT.

The rearrangement uses TRBV6-6 and TRBJ2-1; perhaps TRBD1 as D (5 bases). Germline V lookup: CDR1 MNHNY, CDR2 SVGAGI (reference sequence). The germline V and J ends were trimmed by 6 bases and 9 bases, with 9 bases remaining between them. The CDR3 contains 11 residues. The CDR3 protein is CASSTGPEQFF. The CDR3 nucleotides read TGTGCCAGCAGCACAGGACCTGAGCAGTTCTTC.

The chain couples TRBV2 to TRBJ2-7, with 9 bases identical to TRBD1. The CDR3 contains 15 residues. Trimming removed 6 bases from V and 0 bases from J; junction bases left unmatched: 6. The germline V gene has CDR1 SNHLY and CDR2 FYNNEI. The CDR3 protein is CASSSPGQGSYEQYF. DNA for the CDR3: TGTGCCAGCAGCTCCCCGGGACAGGGCTCCTACGAGCAGTACTTC.

The chain combines TRBV7-2 with TRBJ2-5; 10 bases map to TRBD2. Germline V gene sequence: CDR1 SGHTA, CDR2 FQGNSA. Losses at the gene ends were 5 bases for V and 2 bases for J; bases not matched to a gene: 5. The CDR3 contains 15 residues. The CDR3 region is CASSRQAGGQETQYF. The CDR3 DNA reads as TGTGCCAGCAGCCGACAAGCGGGGGGGCAAGAGACCCAGTACTTC.

The V call is TRBV5-6, the J call TRBJ1-3; TRBD1 matches at 7 bases. V lost 4 bases, J lost 3 bases, and 4 bases stayed unmatched. Germline-derived CDR1 and CDR2 are SGHDT and YYEEEE. The length of the CDR3 is 14 residues. CDR3 region: CASSPQGVGNTIYF. CDR3 in DNA: TGTGCCAGCAGCCCCCAGGGGGTTGGAAACACCATATATTTT.

This chain joins TRBV7-3 and TRBJ2-7; 9 positions match TRBD2. CDR1 SGHTA and CDR2 FQGTGA come from the germline V gene. The CDR3 consists of 15 residues. Trimming at V came to 4 bases and at J to 7 bases, leaving 11 bases not matched to a gene. CDR3 coding DNA: TGTGCCAGCAGCTCCACAGCGGGGGGTCCCCTGGAGCAGTACTTC. It codes for CASSSTAGGPLEQYF. Complete variable domain (other parts from reference TRBV7-3 and TRBJ2-7): GAGVSQTPSNKVTEKGKYVELRCDPISGHTALYWYRQSLGQGPEFLIYFQGTGAADDSGLPNDRFFAVRPEGSVSTLKIQRTERGDSAVYLCASSSTAGGPLEQYFGPGTRLTVT.